Below are 22 T cell receptor beta chains sequenced from a single sample in a study of OX40 agonist ivuxolimab in advanced cancers. Produced via immunoSEQ multiplex PCR; TCRdb's table is partial and in-frame only. The data show roughly 76,000 clones, roughly 88% seen once. The input for sequencing was CD4+ or CD8+ T cells sorted from blood, taken in a trial of the OX40 agonist ivuxolimab. These receptor sequences come from an adult with an advanced solid tumor such as melanoma, head and neck, liver or kidney cancer.

The rearrangement joins TRBV27 to TRBJ2-7; D call uncertain. The length of the CDR3 is 14 residues. The V gene lost 3 bases and the J gene lost 4 bases, with 13 bases spanning the gap. Germline-derived CDR1 and CDR2 are MNHEY and SMNVEV (reference sequence). This CDR3 is CASSFKTQSYEQYF. CDR3 nucleotide sequence: TGTGCCAGCAGTTTTAAGACACAATCTTACGAGCAGTACTTC.

The chain is built from TRBV6-4 and TRBJ2-3; D is unclear. Germline loops: CDR1 MRHNA, CDR2 SNTAGT. The CDR3 runs to 15 residues. Trimming left V 7 bases short and J 2 bases short, with 16 bases between. The CDR3, as DNA: TGTGCCAGCATCCTGACTGGCTCCCTCACAGATACGCAGTATTTT. Protein sequence: CASILTGSLTDTQYF.

The gene calls are TRBV7-8 and TRBJ1-2; 7 nucleotides match TRBD1. Losses at the gene ends were 3 bases for V and 5 bases for J; bases not matched to a gene: 3. The CDR3 covers 13 residues. The germline gives CDR1 SGHVS, CDR2 FQNEAQ. This chain's CDR3 is CASSLGTEYGYTF. CDR3 coding DNA: TGTGCCAGCAGCTTGGGGACAGAGTATGGCTACACCTTC.

This clone is a singleton in its sample. The rearrangement links TRBV6-1 to TRBJ2-7, with a weak D call TRBD1 (5 bases). V dropped 4 bases and J dropped 3 bases, with 7 bases sitting between them. This CDR3 has 12 amino acids. The V gene's germline CDR1 is MNHNS and CDR2 SASEGT. This CDR3 reads CASSGGYYEQYF. CDR3 sequence (DNA): TGTGCCAGCAGTGGGGGCTACTACGAGCAGTACTTC.

The chain is built from TRBV4-1 and TRBJ2-5; possible D gene TRBD1, 5 bases. V lost 1 base to trimming and J lost 3 bases, with 9 bases between them. The V gene's germline CDR1 is MGHRA and CDR2 YSYEKL. The CDR3 spans 14 residues. In DNA form, the CDR3 reads TGCGCCAGCAGCCAAGGACAGACGAAAGAGACCCAGTACTTC. Encoded protein: CASSQGQTKETQYF.

V usage is TRBV7-9 and J usage is TRBJ2-1; 10 nucleotides match TRBD2. The V segment lost 5 bases and the J segment 2 bases; nucleotides outside the gene matches: 6. CDR3 size: 16 residues. Per germline, CDR1 SEHNR and CDR2 FQNEAQ (reference sequence). CDR3 residues: CASSGRAGGPYNEQFF. The DNA of the CDR3 is TGTGCCAGCAGCGGAAGAGCGGGGGGGCCCTACAATGAGCAGTTCTTC. Filled out from reference TRBV7-9 and TRBJ2-1, the complete variable domain reads DTGVSQNPRHKITKRGQNVTFRCDPISEHNRLYWYRQTLGQGPEFLTYFQNEAQLEKSRLLSDRFSAERPKGSFSTLEIQRTEQGDSAMYLCASSGRAGGPYNEQFFGPGTRLTVL.

J is TRBJ2-5 and V is TRBV5-1; D remains ambiguous. The CDR3 length is 12 residues. The V end was cut by 6 bases, the J end by 4 bases, with 10 bases between. CDR1 and CDR2 from the germline V gene are SGHRS and YFSETQ. The CDR3 bases are TGCGCCAGCACCAATGTCGGAGAGACCCAGTACTTC. Its translation: CASTNVGETQYF.

The chain links TRBV4-3 to TRBJ1-2, with 9 bases fitting TRBD1. The CDR3 is made up of 16 amino acids. V shed 0 bases and J 8 bases; nucleotides not matched to a gene: 10. Germline CDR1 and CDR2: LGHNA and YSLEER. CDR3 nucleotides: TGCGCCAGCAGCCAAGAATGGGACAGGGATTTCCGCGGCTACACCTTC. Its translation: CASSQEWDRDFRGYTF.

The chain links TRBV28 to TRBJ1-1; TRBD1 matches at 7 bases. Germline CDR1 is MDHEN and CDR2 is SYDVKM. The junction had 10 bases not matched to a gene; V was cut back by 5 bases and J by 4 bases. The CDR3 sequence is 15 residues long. CDR3 residues: CASSAAGGRRTEAFF. The DNA for the CDR3 is TGTGCCAGCAGTGCGGCAGGGGGACGGCGCACTGAAGCTTTCTTT.

Here the CDR3 DNA reads TGTGCCAGCAGCTTAGAAGAGCAGCCCCAGCATTTT. Translating it yields CASSLEEQPQHF. V gene TRBV7-2 combines with J gene TRBJ1-5; D remains unclear. In germline, CDR1 is SGHTA, CDR2 FQGNSA. The CDR3 is 12 amino acids. Trimming removed 1 base from V and 7 bases from J, with 5 bases in between.

The CDR3 DNA sequence: TGTGCCAGCAGTGTCGCAGACACTTATAATTCACCCCTCCACTTT. It encodes CASSVADTYNSPLHF. The chain links TRBV2 to TRBJ1-6; D gene ambiguous. The CDR3 length is 15 residues. The germline gives CDR1 SNHLY, CDR2 FYNNEI. V was cut by 4 bases and J by 4 bases, with 11 bases left in between.

The chain recombines TRBV19 with TRBJ2-3; TRBD2 aligns across 14 bases. V gave up 4 bases and J gave up 0 bases; unmatched junction bases: 12. The CDR3 runs 20 residues. Germline V gene sequence: CDR1 LNHDA, CDR2 SQIVND (reference sequence). CDR3 residues: CASSKLGTSGGPSSTDTQYF. CDR3 DNA sequence: TGTGCCAGTAGTAAACTTGGGACTAGCGGGGGACCTTCTAGCACAGATACGCAGTATTTT.

The gene calls are TRBV9 and TRBJ2-7; the match to TRBD1 covers 7 bases. Germline V gives CDR1 SGDLS, CDR2 YYNGEE. The J segment lost 4 bases and the V segment lost 0 bases, leaving 7 bases of the junction unmatched. This CDR3 has 15 amino acids. The CDR3 reads CASSVALDRSYEQYF. The CDR3 nucleotides read TGTGCCAGCAGCGTAGCTCTGGACAGGAGTTACGAGCAGTACTTC.

The chain couples TRBV5-1 to TRBJ2-5; 11 bases match TRBD2. The CDR3 contains 16 residues. Germline assignment: CDR1 SGHRS and CDR2 YFSETQ. The trim removed 0 bases at V and 2 bases at J, leaving 3 bases unmatched. The CDR3 protein is CASSLASGGLQETQYF. The CDR3 nucleotides are TGCGCCAGCAGCTTGGCTAGCGGGGGGTTACAAGAGACCCAGTACTTC.

The chain joins TRBV7-2 to TRBJ2-1, with D hard to call. The CDR3 totals 13 residues. Germline V gene data show CDR1 as SGHTA and CDR2 as FQGNSA. V was clipped by 1 base and J by 16 bases, with 17 bases between them. CDR3 DNA: TGTGCCAGCAGCTTAGTTGACGGTAAGGGTCATTTCTTC. Protein: CASSLVDGKGHFF.

The chain couples TRBV5-1 to TRBJ1-2; a possible D gene is TRBD1 (5 bases). Germline-derived CDR1 and CDR2 are SGHRS and YFSETQ. V lost 0 bases to trimming and J lost 7 bases, with 16 bases between them. There are 15 residues in the CDR3. The CDR3 sequence: CASSLGDLDGAGYTF. CDR3 DNA: TGCGCCAGCAGCTTGGGAGACCTCGACGGGGCTGGCTACACCTTC.

The rearrangement uses TRBV29-1 and TRBJ1-2; possibly TRBD1 for D (5 bases). Trimming stripped 4 bases from V and 2 bases from J, with 11 bases between. Germline V lookup: CDR1 SQVTM, CDR2 ANQGSEA. This CDR3 is 13 amino acids long. The CDR3 DNA sequence: TGCAGCGTTGGTGGGACGGAAAACTATGGCTACACCTTC. Translation gives CSVGGTENYGYTF.

V gene TRBV29-1 combines with J gene TRBJ2-1; 10 bases match TRBD2. CDR3 length: 15 amino acids. Losses at the gene ends were 3 bases for V and 2 bases for J; bases not matched to a gene: 4. Germline CDR1 reads SQVTM; CDR2 reads ANQGSEA. The CDR3 here is CSVDIAGGAYNEQFF. Here the CDR3 DNA reads TGCAGCGTTGACATAGCGGGGGGTGCCTACAATGAGCAGTTCTTC.

The chain joins TRBV21-1 to TRBJ2-1; TRBD1, the table's D call, was not compared with the DNA. TRBV21-1 is described as a pseudogene. The CDR3 runs to 16 residues. DNA of the CDR3: TGTGCCAGCAGCCCGCACCGGACAGGGGGTAACAATGAGCAGTTCTTC. It is translated as CASSPHRTGGNNEQFF.

The chain employs TRBV12-5 and TRBJ1-1; tentative D call: TRBD1 (6 bases). Trimming removed 5 bases at V and 8 bases at J, with 12 bases between. The CDR3 runs 12 residues. In germline, CDR1 is LGHNT, CDR2 FRNRAP. The CDR3 DNA sequence: TGTGCTAGTGGTAGGGACATCGGGGAAGCTTTCTTT. Encoded protein: CASGRDIGEAFF.

The chain carries TRBV5-1 and TRBJ2-5; the match to TRBD1 covers 9 bases. CDR1 is SGHRS and CDR2 is YFSETQ in the germline V gene. The CDR3 length is 15 residues. With 3 bases clipped from V and 3 bases from J, the junction kept 6 bases outside the gene matches. CDR3 DNA sequence: TGCGCCAGCAGCTCACAGGGGGCGGAGGAAGAGACCCAGTACTTC. Translating it yields CASSSQGAEEETQYF.

In regard to this clone: A read error may produce the germline difference seen at one junction end. CDR3 bases: TGCGCCAGCAGCTTGGTGACCAACCAGGAGACCCAGTACTTC. It is translated as CASSLVTNQETQYF. The chain combines TRBV5-1 with TRBJ2-5; D call uncertain. Germline V gene lookup returns CDR1 SGHRS and CDR2 YFSETQ. This CDR3 comprises 14 residues. The variable domain in full, completed from reference TRBV5-1 and TRBJ2-5, reads KAGVTQTPRYLIKTRGQQVTLSCSPISGHRSVSWYQQTPGQGLQFLFEYFSETQRNKGNFPGRFSGRQFSNSRSEMNVSTLELGDSALYLCASSLVTNQETQYFGPGTRLLVL.